Sequencing of this T cell receptor (beta chain) was carried out in a study of human CD4 T cells and Enterobacteriaceae. Study-wide findings and caveats: Specific clonotypes appeared less expanded ex vivo than cross-reactive ones. Ex vivo clonotype reactivity was inferred only by sequence matching.

A note on this clone: The target antigen is unknown.

Sorting took every CD4+ cell except CD45RA+CCR7+CD95- naive cells, reaching over 95% purity. Sorted cells lacked CD8+, CD14+, CD16+, CD56+, CD19+ and CD25-bright cells. Between the trimmed V and J ends, which lost 10 bases and 9 bases, there was a span of 12 bases. The CDR3 covers 10 residues. Per germline, CDR1 MDHEN and CDR2 SYDVKM. Ex vivo total memory CD4+ cells were sequenced at deep level. The data were produced by immunoSEQ multiplex PCR, yet TCRdb's version contains in-frame clones alone and is incomplete. The table has 25,000 to 35,000 clones, approximately 82% seen once. The sequence derives from a human donor in good health. The gene calls are TRBV28 and TRBJ1-2, with D hard to call. The sequencing input was memory CD4+ T cells from blood. The CDR3 sequence is CATRARSYTF. CDR3 nucleotide sequence: TGTGCCACGAGGGCGCGGAGCTACACCTTC.